The subject of this entry is one T cell receptor beta chain. The germline CDR1 and CDR2 sequences are LNHNV and YYDKDF (reference sequence). The length of the CDR3 is 13 residues. These data come from a study of CD8 T cells in cerebrospinal fluid in Alzheimer's disease. For each CDR3 protein, TCRdb gives one entry from its re-call of the 10x single-cell sequencing reads, without DNA. This sample carries 900 to 1,300 distinct CDR3 sequences, with about 8.2% going to the ten biggest clones. The J gene is TRBJ2-2, the V gene TRBV15. This TCR was sampled from a human donor in good health. The sequencing input was cerebrospinal fluid. The CDR3 spells CATSIDFNGELFF.